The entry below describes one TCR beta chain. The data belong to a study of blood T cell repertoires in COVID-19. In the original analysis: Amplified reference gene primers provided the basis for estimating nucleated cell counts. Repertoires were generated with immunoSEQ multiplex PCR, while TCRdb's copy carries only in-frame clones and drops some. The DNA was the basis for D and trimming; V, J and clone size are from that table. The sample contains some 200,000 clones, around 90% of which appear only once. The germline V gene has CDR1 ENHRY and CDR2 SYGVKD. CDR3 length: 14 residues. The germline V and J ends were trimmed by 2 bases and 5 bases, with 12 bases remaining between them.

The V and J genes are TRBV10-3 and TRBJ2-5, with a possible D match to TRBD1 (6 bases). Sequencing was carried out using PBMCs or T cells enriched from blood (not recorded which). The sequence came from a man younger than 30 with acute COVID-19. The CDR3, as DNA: TGTGCCATCAGTGAGCTGGGGGCGAGGGAGACCCAGTACTTC. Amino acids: CAISELGARETQYF.